The rows below give T cell receptor beta chains drawn from one sample of a study of cytomegalovirus exposure and HLA in healthy donors. Some clones are missing from TCRdb's copy, which holds only in-frame ones; the method was immunoSEQ multiplex PCR. The table has some 150,000 clones, around 72% seen once. Sequenced sample: PBMCs. These receptors all stem from a man aged 50 to 59 in good health and CMV-seropositive. Each CDR3 is given with its conserved first and last residue. A D gene is named only where the DNA matches it firmly. Size tells how often a clone was seen (once, few, many) or the class of an expanded clone, and some rows leave it out.

clone size,J gene,D gene,V gene,CDR3 protein,CDR3 DNA
.,TRBJ1-1,.,TRBV7-2,CASSLRPVGTNTEAFF,TGTGCCAGCAGCCTCCGACCGGTTGGGACAAACACTGAAGCTTTCTTT
.,TRBJ1-1,.,TRBV11-2,CASSPGEGYNTEAFF,TGTGCCAGCAGCCCCGGGGAAGGGTACAACACTGAAGCTTTCTTT
.,TRBJ2-1,TRBD2,TRBV11-2,CASGGREDYNEQFF,TGTGCCAGCGGAGGCCGGGAGGACTACAATGAGCAGTTCTTC
.,TRBJ2-2,TRBD2,TRBV7-2,CASSFSGTIGELFF,TGTGCCAGCAGCTTCAGCGGGACCATCGGGGAGCTGTTTTTT
.,TRBJ1-5,.,TRBV6-6,CASSYDNPYSNQPQHF,TGTGCCAGCAGTTACGACAACCCTTATAGCAATCAGCCCCAGCATTTT
few,TRBJ1-2,TRBD1,TRBV4-2,CASSLGGVGQGGRKGYGYTF,TGTGCCAGCAGCCTCGGGGGGGTTGGACAGGGGGGGAGAAAGGGCTATGGCTACACCTTC
.,TRBJ2-5,TRBD2,TRBV7-2,CASSLKTSGGEQYF,TGTGCCAGCAGCTTAAAGACTAGCGGGGGGGAACAGTACTTC
.,TRBJ2-7,TRBD1,TRBV7-9,CASSLTTGAHGEQYF,TGTGCCAGCAGCTTAACGACAGGGGCCCACGGGGAGCAGTACTTC
.,TRBJ1-6,TRBD1,TRBV9,CASSVTGDHSPLHF,TGTGCCAGCAGCGTGACAGGGGATCATTCACCCCTCCACTTT
.,TRBJ2-2,.,TRBV4-2,CASSQVGNTGELFF,TGTGCCAGCAGCCAAGTTGGCAACACCGGGGAGCTGTTTTTT
.,TRBJ1-2,TRBD1,TRBV5-1,CASSLRQGGGGYTF,TGCGCCAGCAGCTTGAGACAGGGCGGAGGAGGCTACACCTTC
.,TRBJ2-5,.,TRBV9,CASSAGETQYF,TGTGCCAGCAGCGCGGGAGAGACCCAGTACTTC
.,TRBJ2-3,TRBD1,TRBV5-8,CASSDDRVRTDTQYF,TGTGCCAGCAGCGATGACAGGGTGCGCACAGATACGCAGTATTTT
few,TRBJ1-1,TRBD1,TRBV29-1,CSVAPGTGVSGTEAFF,TGCAGCGTTGCCCCCGGGACAGGGGTATCCGGGACTGAAGCTTTCTTT
.,TRBJ2-3,.,TRBV5-1,CASSLPGDTQYF,TGCGCCAGCAGCCTCCCGGGTGATACGCAGTATTTT
once,TRBJ1-5,TRBD1,TRBV19,CASNRETGLLNQPQHF,TGTGCCAGTAACCGAGAGACAGGGCTATTAAATCAGCCCCAGCATTTT
once,TRBJ2-1,TRBD1,TRBV7-2,CASSPRQGGAYNEQFF,TGTGCCAGCAGCCCAAGACAGGGGGGCGCCTACAATGAGCAGTTCTTC
.,TRBJ2-1,TRBD2,TRBV11-3,CASSFTGGPMDEQFF,TGTGCCAGCAGTTTCACGGGAGGGCCGATGGATGAGCAGTTCTTC
.,TRBJ1-1,.,TRBV11-3,CASSLGRGLTEAFF,TGTGCCAGCAGCTTAGGGCGGGGGCTGACTGAAGCTTTCTTT
.,TRBJ1-3,.,TRBV7-2,CASSLGRSSGNTIYF,TGTGCCAGCAGCTTAGGCAGAAGCTCTGGAAACACCATATATTTT
few,TRBJ2-7,TRBD1,TRBV5-6,CASRPGQGKGEQYF,TGTGCCAGCAGGCCGGGACAGGGCAAAGGCGAGCAGTACTTC
.,TRBJ1-2,TRBD1,TRBV6-1,CASIGTVNGYTF,TGTGCCAGTATCGGGACAGTGAATGGCTACACCTTC
.,TRBJ1-1,.,TRBV4-2,CASSPLGGSAEAFF,TGTGCCAGCAGCCCCTTGGGGGGTAGCGCTGAAGCTTTCTTT
.,TRBJ1-3,.,TRBV19,CASSLPGRGFVNTIYF,TGTGCCAGTAGTCTTCCGGGACGGGGGTTTGTGAACACCATATATTTT
once,TRBJ2-7,.,TRBV5-1,CASSSSYEQYF,TGCGCCAGCAGCTCTTCCTACGAGCAGTACTTC
.,TRBJ2-3,TRBD2,TRBV4-2,CASSTLAGDTDTQYF,TGTGCCAGCAGCACCTTAGCGGGGGACACAGATACGCAGTATTTT
.,TRBJ2-1,.,TRBV5-6,CASSLRVNEQFF,TGTGCCAGCAGCTTGCGGGTCAATGAGCAGTTCTTC
.,TRBJ2-2,.,TRBV5-1,CASSLGANSFTGELFF,TGCGCCAGCAGCTTGGGAGCAAATAGCTTCACCGGGGAGCTGTTTTTT
.,TRBJ2-5,TRBD2,TRBV11-3,CASSLGGRTSGVETQYF,TGTGCCAGCAGCTTAGGAGGGAGGACTAGCGGGGTCGAGACCCAGTACTTC
once,TRBJ1-1,.,TRBV27,CANERDTGTNTEAFF,TGTGCCAACGAGAGAGATACAGGGACGAACACTGAAGCTTTCTTT
.,TRBJ1-4,.,TRBV7-6,CASSSRTATNEKLFF,TGTGCCAGCAGCTCCCGGACTGCAACTAATGAAAAACTGTTTTTT